Following are 13 T cell receptor beta chains from one sample sequenced in a study of blood T cells in healthy people across ages. The use of a sample-barcoded 5' primer and a J-beta primer mix characterized a second PCR of about 6 to 12 cycles. TCRdb re-derived calls from the 5' RACE reads in MiXCR, one entry per CDR3 protein. The sample consists of about 1 million distinct CDR3 sequences, under 45% of them appearing once. Sequencing input: blood. The receptor source for this set is a woman aged 55-75 years in good health.

This chain connects TRBV20-1 to TRBJ2-5; TRBD2 agrees at 13 bases. V dropped 0 bases and J dropped 11; count of bases not matched to a gene: 12. The germline V gene has CDR1 DFQATT and CDR2 SNEGSKA (reference sequence). This CDR3 spans 16 amino acids. Here the CDR3 reads CSARDPLAGGFYEQYF. CDR3 DNA: TGCAGTGCTAGAGACCCACTAGCGGGAGGGTTCTATGAGCAGTACTTC.

This clonotype showed up just a few times. The chain is built from TRBV29-1 and TRBJ2-5; TRBD1 or TRBD2 may be the D gene (5 bases each). CDR1 and CDR2 (germline): SQVTM, ANQGSEA. V lost 7 bases and J 5 bases, leaving 20 bases between the germline ends. This CDR3 has 14 residues. CDR3 coding DNA: TGCAGCGCCCCGACAGCGTCGGGGTGGGAGACCCAGTACTTC. Translating it yields CSAPTASGWETQYF.

With respect to this clonotype: A much larger clone sits a single nucleotide away, making a read error possible. The chain recombines TRBV28 with TRBJ2-1; no definite D call. Germline V gene lookup returns CDR1 MDHEN and CDR2 SYDVKM. The germline V and J ends were trimmed by 5 bases and 10 bases, with 12 bases remaining between them. This CDR3 contains 12 residues. The CDR3 protein is CASSTTAYEQFF. The CDR3 DNA reads TGTGCCAGCAGTACGACCGCCTACGAGCAGTTCTTC.

This chain uses TRBV18 with TRBJ1-1; possibly TRBD1 for D (5 bases). The CDR3 contains 13 residues. Germline values: CDR1 KGHSH, CDR2 LQKENI. Trimming removed 3 bases at V and 5 bases at J, with 10 bases between. The CDR3 nucleotides read TGTGCCAGCTCACCTCTACCAGGGACTGAAGCTTTCTTT. It encodes CASSPLPGTEAFF. The variable domain in full, completed from reference TRBV18 and TRBJ1-1, reads NAGVMQNPRHLVRRRGQEARLRCSPMKGHSHVYWYRQLPEEGLKFMVYLQKENIIDESGMPKERFSAEFPKEGPSILRIQQVVRGDSAAYFCASSPLPGTEAFFGQGTRLTVV.

As concerns this clonotype: One end of the junction varies from germline; a read error may be responsible. The J gene is TRBJ2-7, the V gene TRBV2; TRBD2 agrees at 8 bases. This CDR3 has 14 amino acids. The germline CDR1 and CDR2 sequences are SNHLY and FYNNEI. CDR3 in amino acids: CACRPGTRGYEQYF. The CDR3 DNA reads TGTGCCTGCAGGCCCGGGACTAGGGGCTACGAGCAGTACTTC.

The genes are TRBV25-1 and TRBJ1-2; D is uncertain. Germline values: CDR1 MGHDK, CDR2 SYGVNS. The V end was cut by 4 bases, the J end by 2 bases, with 5 bases between. The CDR3 extends over 12 amino acids. The CDR3, as DNA: TGTGCCAGCAGTGGTGAAAACTATGGCTACACCTTC. Its protein product is CASSGENYGYTF.

The J gene is TRBJ1-2, the V gene TRBV5-6, with D possibly matching TRBD1 (6 bases). This CDR3 has 13 residues. The ends were cut back, 4 bases at V and 6 bases at J, with 13 bases in the middle. CDR1 is SGHDT and CDR2 is YYEEEE in the germline V gene. The CDR3 DNA sequence: TGTGCCAGCAGCGGGGGGCCGGGGGATGGCTACACCTTC. As protein: CASSGGPGDGYTF.

The chain has TRBV28 and TRBJ1-1; TRBD1 matches at 9 bases. The germline V gene encodes CDR1 MDHEN and CDR2 SYDVKM. The trim removed 6 bases at V and 1 base at J, leaving 9 bases unmatched. The CDR3 length is 16 residues. CDR3 region: CASSHRQGVKNTEAFF. Written as DNA, the CDR3 is TGTGCCAGCAGCCACCGACAGGGGGTGAAGAACACTGAAGCTTTCTTT.

This clonotype was recorded a few times. A junction end diverges from the germline sequence, so it may reflect a read error. The CDR3, as DNA: TGTGCCAGCTCACCAGGGCAGACGAACACTGAAGCTTTCTTT. It specifies CASSPGQTNTEAFF. The chain uses TRBV5-1 and TRBJ1-1; tentative D call: TRBD1 (5 bases). CDR3 length: 14 residues. Germline V lookup: CDR1 SGHRS, CDR2 YFSETQ. The full variable domain, rest sourced from reference TRBV5-1 and TRBJ1-1, is KAGVTQTPRYLIKTRGQQVTLSCSPISGHRSVSWYQQTPGQGLQFLFEYFSETQRNKGNFPGRFSGRQFSNSRSEMNVSTLELGDSALYLCASSPGQTNTEAFFGQGTRLTVV.

DNA of the CDR3: TGTGCCAGCAGTCACCTCATACTTGGGGAGACCCAGTACTTC. It specifies CASSHLILGETQYF. V gene TRBV6-5 combines with J gene TRBJ2-5; D gene uncertain. Trimming stripped 5 bases from V and 5 bases from J, with 15 bases between. The CDR3 length is 14 residues. Germline loops: CDR1 MNHEY, CDR2 SVGAGI.

This clonotype was seen a few times. V is TRBV6-1 and J is TRBJ2-1; TRBD2 agrees at 13 bases. The CDR3 runs 15 residues. Trimming took 4 bases from V and 10 from J; bases not matched to a gene: 7. From germline, CDR1 is MNHNS and CDR2 SASEGT. This CDR3 is CASSVGTSGAREQFF. The CDR3 DNA reads TGTGCCAGCAGTGTGGGGACTAGCGGGGCCCGGGAGCAGTTCTTC.

The chain has TRBV29-1 and TRBJ1-2; 7 bases match TRBD1. The CDR3 runs 12 residues. The trim removed 7 bases at V and 4 bases at J, leaving 6 bases unmatched. Germline values: CDR1 SQVTM, CDR2 ANQGSEA. CDR3 DNA sequence: TGCAGCGGGGAGACAGGGACCTATGGCTACACCTTC. This codes for CSGETGTYGYTF.

The gene calls are TRBV28 and TRBJ2-7, with D perhaps TRBD1 (5 bases). This CDR3 has 13 amino acids. V lost 7 bases and J lost 6, with 16 bases in between. From germline, CDR1 is MDHEN and CDR2 SYDVKM. The CDR3 sequence is CASTSRAVGEQYF. The CDR3 coding sequence is TGTGCCAGCACCTCCAGGGCGGTCGGCGAGCAGTACTTC.